Listed below are T cell receptor beta chains from one sample, sequenced in a study of blood T cell repertoires in COVID-19. Assay: immunoSEQ multiplex PCR; the TCRdb copy retains only in-frame clones and omits some. The data contain approximately 470,000 clones, approximately 85% of them seen just once; the ten biggest clones take up 3% to 4%. Specimen: peripheral blood. These receptor sequences come from a human donor in a cohort sampled during active COVID-19. Each CDR3 is given with its conserved first and last residue. A D gene is named only where the DNA matches it firmly. Where a row states a size, it is once, few, many or the class of an expanded clone; other rows omit it.

v_call	clone_size	cdr3_length	j_call	d_call	cdr3_aa	cdr3_nt
TRBV29-1	.	13	TRBJ1-6	.	CSVSLEKSSPLHF	TGCAGCGTTTCTCTGGAGAAGAGTTCACCCCTCCACTTT
TRBV4-2	once	19	TRBJ1-4	TRBD1	CASSQDLGGGSGANEKLFF	TGTGCCAGCAGCCAAGATCTTGGAGGGGGCAGTGGAGCTAATGAAAAACTGTTTTTT
TRBV7-6	.	13	TRBJ1-2	.	CASSTSPTYGYTF	TGTGCCAGCAGCACTAGCCCGACCTATGGCTACACCTTC
TRBV9	.	16	TRBJ2-5	.	CASSPRGQPGDETQYF	TGTGCCAGCAGCCCCCGCGGACAGCCGGGTGACGAGACCCAGTACTTC
TRBV10-3	.	14	TRBJ2-2	TRBD2	CAIREREGAGELFF	TGTGCCATCAGGGAGCGGGAGGGTGCCGGGGAGCTGTTTTTT
TRBV19	.	12	TRBJ2-2	.	CASSSRTTELFF	TGTGCCAGTAGTTCTCGGACTACGGAGCTGTTTTTT
TRBV10-3	once	15	TRBJ2-1	.	CAISARQDSYNEQFF	TGTGCCATCAGTGCGCGACAGGACTCCTACAATGAGCAGTTCTTC
TRBV3-1/TRBV3-2	.	15	TRBJ1-1	.	CASSQEGGGNTEAFF	TGTGCCAGCAGCCAAGAGGGGGGAGGGAACACTGAAGCTTTCTTT
TRBV5-6	.	13	TRBJ2-7	.	CASSLMGEDEQYF	TGTGCCAGCAGCTTGATGGGAGAGGACGAGCAGTACTTC
TRBV3-1/TRBV3-2	.	15	TRBJ1-5	.	CASSQDPTAYQPQHF	TGTGCCAGCAGCCAAGATCCGACAGCTTATCAGCCCCAGCATTTT
TRBV10-1	.	14	TRBJ2-1	.	CATLDKGLYNEQFF	TGCGCCACCTTAGACAAGGGGCTCTACAATGAGCAGTTCTTC
TRBV7-9	.	13	TRBJ2-3	.	CASSLSGPDTQYF	TGTGCCAGCAGCTTAAGCGGCCCAGATACGCAGTATTTT
TRBV5-1	.	14	TRBJ1-4	TRBD1	CASSSGQGLEKLFF	TGCGCCAGCAGCTCGGGACAGGGCTTAGAAAAACTGTTTTTT
TRBV7-2	.	12	TRBJ2-7	TRBD1	CASSRTGYEQYF	TGTGCCAGCAGTCGGACAGGCTACGAGCAGTACTTC
TRBV27	.	16	TRBJ2-1	.	CASKRKAGSSYNEQFF	TGTGCCAGCAAGAGGAAAGCGGGCAGCTCCTACAATGAGCAGTTCTTC
TRBV28	once	15	TRBJ2-1	TRBD1	CASFTGTGRNNEQFF	TGTGCCAGCTTTACCGGGACAGGGAGGAACAATGAGCAGTTCTTC
TRBV19	.	15	TRBJ1-4	TRBD1	CASRRKQGGDEKLFF	TGTGCCAGTAGGCGGAAACAGGGGGGGGATGAAAAACTGTTTTTT